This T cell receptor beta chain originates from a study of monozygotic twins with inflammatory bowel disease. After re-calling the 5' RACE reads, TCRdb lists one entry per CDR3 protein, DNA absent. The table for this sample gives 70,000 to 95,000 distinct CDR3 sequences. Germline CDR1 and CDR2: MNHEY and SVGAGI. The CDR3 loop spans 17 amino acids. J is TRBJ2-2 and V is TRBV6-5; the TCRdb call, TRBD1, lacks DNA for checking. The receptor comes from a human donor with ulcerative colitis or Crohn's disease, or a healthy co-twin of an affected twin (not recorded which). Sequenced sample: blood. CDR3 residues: CASSNRGQSTNTGELFF.